Following are 17 T cell receptor beta chains from one sample sequenced in a study of blood T cell repertoires in COVID-19. Produced via immunoSEQ multiplex PCR; TCRdb's table is partial and in-frame only. The table has around 300,000 clones, about 85% seen once; the top ten hold about an eighth. Sequenced: peripheral blood. These receptor sequences come from a human donor in a cohort sampled during active COVID-19.

The chain has TRBV5-4 and TRBJ2-7; TRBD1 matches 10 bases. The germline V gene encodes CDR1 SGHNT and CDR2 YYREEE (reference sequence). The CDR3 extends over 16 amino acids. V lost 4 bases, J lost 9 bases, and 16 bases stayed unmatched. Here the CDR3 DNA reads TGTGCCAGCAGCCTCCCGGGGGACAGGGGTTCGCAGGGGCAGTACTTC. Translating gives CASSLPGDRGSQGQYF.

J is TRBJ2-5 and V is TRBV11-2; tentative D call: TRBD2 (5 bases). The germline V gene encodes CDR1 SGHAT and CDR2 FQNNGV. Trimming shortened V by 5 bases and J by 0 bases, and 19 bases separated the two germline ends. There are 17 residues in the CDR3. The CDR3 DNA follows: TGTGCCAGCAGCCGAATGTGGACTGTCGCGTACCAAGAGACCCAGTACTTC. It specifies CASSRMWTVAYQETQYF.

The V gene is TRBV3-1 (or the pseudogene TRBV3-2), the J gene TRBJ1-1; tentatively, D is TRBD1 (5 bases). Germline CDR1 and CDR2: LGHDT and YNNKEL (reference sequence). With 0 bases removed from V and 7 bases from J, the gap between germline ends came to 12 bases. CDR3 length equals 14 residues. The CDR3 loop is CASSQEPGRDEAFF. The CDR3 coding sequence is TGTGCCAGCAGCCAAGAACCAGGGAGGGATGAAGCTTTCTTT.

V and J are TRBV6-6 and TRBJ1-6; tentatively, D is TRBD1 (5 bases). This CDR3 spans 15 amino acids. The germline gives CDR1 MNHNY, CDR2 SVGAGI (reference sequence). The V and J ends lost 2 bases and 8 bases respectively, with 13 bases between them. As DNA, the CDR3 is TGTGCCAGCAGTTACCAATATGGGGGGGATTCACCCCTCCACTTT. As protein: CASSYQYGGDSPLHF.

V is TRBV25-1 and J is TRBJ2-3, with 9 bases matching TRBD2. This CDR3 spans 18 amino acids. CDR1 MGHDK and CDR2 SYGVNS come from the germline V gene. The V gene end was trimmed by 2 bases and the J gene end by 7 bases; junction bases not matched to a gene: 16. CDR3 sequence reads: CASSETLPDSGRSYTQYF. The CDR3 DNA reads TGTGCCAGCAGTGAAACCCTCCCCGATAGCGGGAGATCCTATACGCAGTATTTT.

A single count supports this clone. The V call is TRBV6-5, the J call TRBJ1-1, with 7 bases fitting TRBD1. V lost 8 bases and J lost 0; bases outside the gene matches: 9. The CDR3 covers 15 residues. Germline V gene sequence: CDR1 MNHEY, CDR2 SVGAGI. The CDR3 spells CASGTVPSLNTEAFF. The CDR3 DNA follows: TGTGCCAGCGGGACAGTTCCCAGTTTGAACACTGAAGCTTTCTTT.

As DNA, the CDR3 is TGTGCCAGTATGCAGGGGATAAGAGCTTTCTTT. It encodes CASMQGIRAFF. The chain recombines TRBV19 with TRBJ1-1, with a weak D call TRBD1 (6 bases). The germline gives CDR1 LNHDA, CDR2 SQIVND (reference sequence). This CDR3 has 11 residues. V lost 7 bases to trimming and J lost 10 bases, with 13 bases between them. The full variable domain, rest sourced from reference TRBV19 and TRBJ1-1, is DGGITQSPKYLFRKEGQNVTLSCEQNLNHDAMYWYRQDPGQGLRLIYYSQIVNDFQKGDIAEGYSVSREKKESFPLTVTSAQKNPTAFYLCASMQGIRAFFGQGTRLTVV.

The CDR3 spells CASKFPGVGSGYTF. The CDR3 DNA is TGCGCCAGCAAGTTCCCAGGGGTCGGCTCTGGCTACACCTTC. The chain carries TRBV4-1 and TRBJ1-2, with D tentatively TRBD1 (6 bases). The ends were cut back, 7 bases at V and 7 bases at J, with 19 bases in the middle. CDR3 length: 14 amino acids. Germline V gives CDR1 MGHRA, CDR2 YSYEKL.

The chain recombines TRBV9 with TRBJ2-3; maybe TRBD2 (6 bases). V lost 6 bases and J 3 bases, leaving 14 bases between the germline ends. The V gene's germline CDR1 is SGDLS and CDR2 YYNGEE. The length of the CDR3 is 14 residues. CDR3 coding DNA: TGTGCCAGCAATCCGACTAGAATGACAGATACGCAGTATTTT. It is translated as CASNPTRMTDTQYF. The whole variable domain, remainder taken from reference TRBV9 and TRBJ2-3, is DSGVTQTPKHLITATGQRVTLRCSPRSGDLSVYWYQQSLDQGLQFLIQYYNGEERAKGNILERFSAQQFPDLHSELNLSSLELGDSALYFCASNPTRMTDTQYFGPGTRLTVL.

This chain uses TRBV18 with TRBJ1-1, with 7 bases lining up with TRBD1. From germline, CDR1 is KGHSH and CDR2 LQKENI. This CDR3 is 15 amino acids long. The J segment lost 0 bases and the V segment lost 3 bases, leaving 4 bases of the junction unmatched. The CDR3, as DNA: TGTGCCAGCTCACCCGGACAGGTAATGAACACTGAAGCTTTCTTT. This codes for CASSPGQVMNTEAFF.

The chain couples TRBV28 to TRBJ2-7; 8 nucleotides align to TRBD1. The germline gives CDR1 MDHEN, CDR2 SYDVKM. Trimming took 5 bases from V and 5 from J; bases not matched to a gene: 8. The CDR3 loop spans 14 amino acids. CDR3 coding DNA: TGTGCCAGCAGTGAGGACAGGGTATCACACGAGCAGTACTTC. As protein: CASSEDRVSHEQYF.

This chain connects TRBV18 to TRBJ2-5; D perhaps matches TRBD2 (6 bases). CDR3 size: 13 residues. CDR1 is KGHSH and CDR2 is LQKENI in the germline V gene. Trimming shortened V by 3 bases and J by 5 bases, and 10 bases separated the two germline ends. CDR3 DNA sequence: TGTGCCAGCTCACCCGGAGGGACGGAGACCCAGTACTTC. Protein sequence: CASSPGGTETQYF.

The genes are TRBV19 and TRBJ2-1, with TRBD2 as a possible D gene (6 bases). Germline assignment: CDR1 LNHDA and CDR2 SQIVND (reference sequence). The CDR3 spans 14 residues. The germline V and J ends were trimmed by 1 base and 8 bases, with 12 bases remaining between them. The chain's CDR3 is CASSIGQGGDEQFF. The CDR3 nucleotides read TGTGCCAGTAGTATAGGCCAGGGAGGCGATGAGCAGTTCTTC.

The rearrangement uses TRBV19 and TRBJ2-3, with D tentatively TRBD1 (5 bases). Germline CDR1 and CDR2: LNHDA and SQIVND (reference sequence). The V end was cut by 7 bases, the J end by 0 bases, with 14 bases between. The CDR3 is 15 amino acids. In DNA form, the CDR3 reads TGTGCCAGTAAAGAGACGACAGCGAGCACAGATACGCAGTATTTT. Translating gives CASKETTASTDTQYF. Complete variable domain (other parts from reference TRBV19 and TRBJ2-3): DGGITQSPKYLFRKEGQNVTLSCEQNLNHDAMYWYRQDPGQGLRLIYYSQIVNDFQKGDIAEGYSVSREKKESFPLTVTSAQKNPTAFYLCASKETTASTDTQYFGPGTRLTVL.

V gene TRBV3-1 (or the pseudogene TRBV3-2) combines with J gene TRBJ2-1, with D maybe TRBD1 (6 bases). CDR3 length: 14 residues. Trimming removed 5 bases from V and 6 bases from J, with 14 bases in between. From germline, CDR1 is LGHDT and CDR2 YNNKEL (reference sequence). The CDR3 DNA sequence: TGTGCCAGCAGCACCCTGACAGGATTCAATGAGCAGTTCTTC. Residues: CASSTLTGFNEQFF.

The chain combines TRBV7-2 with TRBJ1-1, with TRBD1 identical over 7 bases. After removal of 6 bases from V and 0 bases from J, the junction contained 10 bases not matched to a gene. The V gene's germline CDR1 is SGHTA and CDR2 FQGNSA. The CDR3 is made up of 16 amino acids. CDR3 sequence: CASSTETGLMNTEAFF. CDR3 bases: TGTGCCAGCAGTACCGAGACAGGGCTGATGAACACTGAAGCTTTCTTT.

The J gene is TRBJ2-1, the V gene TRBV28; 9 bases fit TRBD1. V trimming: 6 bases; J trimming: 6 bases; junction bases outside the gene matches: 12. The germline CDR1 and CDR2 sequences are MDHEN and SYDVKM. The CDR3 loop spans 16 amino acids. CDR3: CASSSSGTGIRNEQFF. DNA of the CDR3: TGTGCCAGCAGCTCCTCCGGGACAGGGATCCGCAATGAGCAGTTCTTC.